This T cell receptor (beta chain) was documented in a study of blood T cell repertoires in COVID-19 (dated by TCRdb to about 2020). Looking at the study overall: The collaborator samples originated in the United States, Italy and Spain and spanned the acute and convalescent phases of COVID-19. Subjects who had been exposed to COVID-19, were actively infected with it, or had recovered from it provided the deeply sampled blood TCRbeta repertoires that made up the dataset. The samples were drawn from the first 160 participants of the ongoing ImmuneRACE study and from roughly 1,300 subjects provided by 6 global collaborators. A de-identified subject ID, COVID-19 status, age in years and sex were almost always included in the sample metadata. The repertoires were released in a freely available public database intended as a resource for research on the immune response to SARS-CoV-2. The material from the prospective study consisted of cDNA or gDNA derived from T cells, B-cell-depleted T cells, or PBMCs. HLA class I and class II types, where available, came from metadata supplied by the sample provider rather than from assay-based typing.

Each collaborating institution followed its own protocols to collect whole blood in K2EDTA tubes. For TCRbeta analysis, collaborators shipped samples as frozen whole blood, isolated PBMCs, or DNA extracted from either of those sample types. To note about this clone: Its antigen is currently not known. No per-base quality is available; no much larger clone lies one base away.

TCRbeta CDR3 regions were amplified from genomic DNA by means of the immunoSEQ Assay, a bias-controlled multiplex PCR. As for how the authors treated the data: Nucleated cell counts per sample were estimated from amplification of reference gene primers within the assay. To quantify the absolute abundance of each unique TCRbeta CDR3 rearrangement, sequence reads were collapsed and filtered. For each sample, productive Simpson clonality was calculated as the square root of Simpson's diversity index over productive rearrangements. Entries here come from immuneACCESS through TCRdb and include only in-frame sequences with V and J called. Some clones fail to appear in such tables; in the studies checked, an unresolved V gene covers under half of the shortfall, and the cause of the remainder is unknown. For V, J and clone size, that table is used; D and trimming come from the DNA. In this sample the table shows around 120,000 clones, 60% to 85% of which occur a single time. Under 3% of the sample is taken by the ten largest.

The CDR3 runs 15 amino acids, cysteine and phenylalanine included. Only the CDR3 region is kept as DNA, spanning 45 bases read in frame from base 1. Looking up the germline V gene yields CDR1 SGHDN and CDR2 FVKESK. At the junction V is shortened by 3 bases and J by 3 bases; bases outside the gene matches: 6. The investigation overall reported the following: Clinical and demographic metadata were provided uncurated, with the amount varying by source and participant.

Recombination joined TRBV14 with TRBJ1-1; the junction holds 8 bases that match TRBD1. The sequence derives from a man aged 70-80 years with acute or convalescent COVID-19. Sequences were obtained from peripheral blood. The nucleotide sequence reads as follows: TGTGCCAGCAGCCAGGGACAGGAGGGGGACACTGAAGCTTTCTTT. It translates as CASSQGQEGDTEAFF.